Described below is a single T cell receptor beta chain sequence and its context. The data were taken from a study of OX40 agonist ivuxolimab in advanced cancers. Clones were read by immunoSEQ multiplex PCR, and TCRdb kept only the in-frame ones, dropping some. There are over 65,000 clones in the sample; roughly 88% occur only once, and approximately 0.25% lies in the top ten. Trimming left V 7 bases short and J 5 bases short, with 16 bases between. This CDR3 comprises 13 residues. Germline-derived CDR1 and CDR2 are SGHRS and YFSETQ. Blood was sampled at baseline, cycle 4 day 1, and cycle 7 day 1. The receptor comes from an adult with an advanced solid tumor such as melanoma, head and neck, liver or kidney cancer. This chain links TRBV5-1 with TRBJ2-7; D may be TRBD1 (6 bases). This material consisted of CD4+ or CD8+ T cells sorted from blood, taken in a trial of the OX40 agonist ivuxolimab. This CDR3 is CASGPLGGHEQYF. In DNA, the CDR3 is TGCGCCAGCGGCCCCCTTGGGGGCCACGAGCAGTACTTC. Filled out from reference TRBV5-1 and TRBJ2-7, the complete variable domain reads KAGVTQTPRYLIKTRGQQVTLSCSPISGHRSVSWYQQTPGQGLQFLFEYFSETQRNKGNFPGRFSGRQFSNSRSEMNVSTLELGDSALYLCASGPLGGHEQYFGPGTRLTVT.